This record covers a single T cell receptor beta chain. The antigen is unknown. Other DNA sequences in this sample translate to the same CDR3. Authors' methods: Junction-only sequences without quality scores came from ImmunoSEQ, so filtering differed. Sequencing was performed with immunoSEQ multiplex PCR; in TCRdb, only in-frame clones are kept and a portion is missing. The V and J calls and clone size were taken over from that table, and D and trimming were inferred from the DNA. The repertoire includes about 680,000 clones, about 90% of them detected once, and more than 20% sits in the top ten. CDR1 and CDR2 from the germline V gene are MNHEY and SMNVEV (reference sequence). With 5 bases removed from V and 3 bases from J, the gap between germline ends came to 9 bases. The CDR3 loop spans 13 amino acids. Positively selected for CCR7, the CD45RO-negative cells used as naive CD8 cells excluded terminally differentiated effector memory CD45RA+ cells.

The data were obtained in a study of shared clonotypes between healthy human individuals. Study background: Three CD4 naive, three CD4 memory, two CD8 naive and one CD8 memory plate were used per donor. General study results and limits: Of the naive CD4 clonotypes, around 4.9% were shared across a few donors.

Sequenced: naive CD8+ T cells sorted from blood. The chain employs TRBV27 and TRBJ2-3; no clear D. The TCR sequence derives from a man under 40 in good health. The CDR3 bases are TGTGCCAGCAGTCTTTTCTCGACAGATACGCAGTATTTT. Translating it yields CASSLFSTDTQYF.